The subject of this entry is one TCR beta chain. The sample is drawn from a study of human T cells and chemical hapten exposure. Study-wide context: Sensitization used 2% DPC on around 2 cm by around 2 cm upper inner arm skin.

V lost 3 bases and J 3 bases, leaving 5 bases between the germline ends. The CDR3 has 12 amino acids. Germline V CDR1 and CDR2: SNHLY, FYNNEI. Time point defined: patch test 2, 6 weeks after DPC sensitization. Treatment: therapeutic diphenylcyclopropenone sensitization with weekly scalp DPC. Patch tests were applied only after blood draws. Patients had alopecia, were aged 18 to 70, and were not pregnant. TCRdb redid the calling of the RACE reads with MiXCR, one entry per CDR3 protein. The table records around 75,000 distinct CDR3 sequences, 9% to 12% of them present only once. Material: whole blood, obtained in connection with sensitization to the hapten diphenylcyclopropenone (DPC). This TCR was recovered from a woman aged 50 to 60 with alopecia areata. Some clones in this sample may be carry-over from other donors' samples. The gene calls are TRBV2 and TRBJ2-5; D not certain. The CDR3 DNA is TGTGCCAGCAGTGACGCCGAAGAGACCCAGTACTTC. Its translation is CASSDAEETQYF.